The T cell receptor beta chain described here comes from a study of blood T cell repertoires in COVID-19. The CDR3 extends over 14 amino acids. V lost 4 bases, J lost 6 bases, and 5 bases stayed unmatched. Germline V lookup: CDR1 SGHTA, CDR2 FQGTGA. Assay used: immunoSEQ multiplex PCR; TCRdb lists only in-frame clones, some missing. The sample carries around 190,000 clones, 88% recorded once. Specimen: PBMCs or T cells enriched from blood (not recorded which). The sequence came from a woman aged 18-29 years who had recovered from COVID-19. The chain recombines TRBV7-3 with TRBJ2-3; 9 positions match TRBD2. CDR3 region: CASSSTGLADTQYF. The CDR3 nucleotides read TGTGCCAGCAGCTCAACCGGACTAGCGGATACGCAGTATTTT.